This TCR beta chain was profiled in a study of T cell responses to AZD1222 COVID-19 vaccine (dated by TCRdb to the early 2020s). In terms of the full investigation: A total of 230 to 250 trial participants underwent TCR sequencing, of whom about 210 had received two doses of AZD1222 and about 25 had received two doses of the MenACWY control vaccine. Trial participants were enrolled by age into 18-55, 56-69 and 70-plus year subgroups, with roughly 160, 29 and 62 TCR-sequenced participants respectively.

On this clone: Its antigen is not yet known. Base qualities are missing; no much larger clone stands one base away.

This sample's time point label indicates: about 28 days (+/-7) after the second vaccine dose. AZD1222 recipients given second doses at about 4 weeks or at about 12 weeks were pooled, since spike-specific TCR depth and breadth were not found to differ between the two schedules. Vaccinee samples were obtained from the UK trials COV001 and COV002, which included a single-blind randomized controlled phase 2/3 trial of AZD1222 (ChAdOx1 nCoV-19) in healthy adults. For TCRbeta chain sequencing, PBMC samples from trial participants were taken at day 0 and at day 28 after the second dose. The study at large found these results: Spike-specific TCR breadth and depth rose significantly after two AZD1222 doses compared with day 0 and with MenACWY recipients. Because no day 14 peak-response samples were available, repertoires were characterized only after the peak T cell response. The vaccine-associated CD4 TCRs covered the entire spike protein, and the dominant responses fell in regions 160-218 and 743-854. The 56-69-year group was small, and its depth increase did not reach significance, likely because of low power. Conclusions about previously exposed vaccinees were limited because only six AZD1222 recipients were SARS-CoV-2 seropositive at baseline. Nearly half of unique spike-specific TCRs reportedly recognized epitopes outside regions mutated in the B.1.351 and B.1.1.7 variants. Participants were mostly white British, with more females than males. The authors suggested clonal diversity may have been underestimated.

The CDR3 regions of human TCRbeta chains were subjected to immunosequencing. Processing in the source paper ran as follows. TCRs in the repertoires were compared against a reference library of SARS-CoV-2-specific TCRs that had been generated with the MIRA antigen-specificity platform. Breadth was defined as the fraction of unique TCRs that were SARS-CoV-2-associated. Depth was defined as the fraction of total T cells that were SARS-CoV-2-associated. Using the MIRA data, each spike-specific TCR was assigned both to the spike region to which the TCR was reactive and to a CD4 or CD8 class. Log10-transformed breadth and depth values were compared by one-way ANOVA with Sidak's multiple comparisons tests. TCRdb stores this immuneACCESS table with in-frame sequences only. Part of the clones is absent; in the studies checked, under half of the shortfall reflects unresolved V genes, and no reason is known for the rest. V, J and clone size were drawn from that table, and D and trimming were deduced from the DNA. The sample table records 180,000 or so clones; just over 90% of these occur just once. The ten largest clones add up to approximately 1.2% of the sample.

Spanning cysteine to phenylalanine, the CDR3 consists of 17 amino acids. Here the CDR3 DNA is all that survives: 51 bases in frame from base 1. The junction shows trimming of 0 bases on V and 8 bases on J, plus 19 bases between the germline ends. CDR1 LGHDT and CDR2 YNNKEL are derived from the germline V gene (reference sequence). The TCR was taken from an adult who received the AZD1222 COVID-19 vaccine. This receptor chain uses TRBV3-1 (or the pseudogene TRBV3-2) and TRBJ1-4; TRBD1 is a possible D gene, resting on 6 matching bases. The sample in question was peripheral blood, obtained 28 days after the second AZD1222 dose. The nucleotide sequence is TGTGCCAGCAGCCAAGACAACCGGGGGCTCGTGAGGGAAAAACTGTTTTTT. Translated, this is CASSQDNRGLVREKLFF.